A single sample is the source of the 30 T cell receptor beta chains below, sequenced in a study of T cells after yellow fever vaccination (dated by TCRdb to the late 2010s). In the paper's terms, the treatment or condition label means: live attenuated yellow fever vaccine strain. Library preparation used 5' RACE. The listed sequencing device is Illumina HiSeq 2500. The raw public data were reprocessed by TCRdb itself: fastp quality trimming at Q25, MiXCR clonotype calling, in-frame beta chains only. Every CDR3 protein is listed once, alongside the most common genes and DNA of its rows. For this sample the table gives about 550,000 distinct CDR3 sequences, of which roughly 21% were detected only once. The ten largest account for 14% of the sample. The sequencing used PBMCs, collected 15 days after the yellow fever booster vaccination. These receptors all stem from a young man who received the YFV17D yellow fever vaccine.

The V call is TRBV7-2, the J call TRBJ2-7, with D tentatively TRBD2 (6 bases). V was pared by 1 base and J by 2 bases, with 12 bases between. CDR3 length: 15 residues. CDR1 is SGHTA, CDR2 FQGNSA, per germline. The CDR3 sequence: CASSLGSGLTYEQYF. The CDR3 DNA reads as TGTGCCAGCAGCTTAGGTAGCGGACTAACCTACGAGCAGTACTTC.

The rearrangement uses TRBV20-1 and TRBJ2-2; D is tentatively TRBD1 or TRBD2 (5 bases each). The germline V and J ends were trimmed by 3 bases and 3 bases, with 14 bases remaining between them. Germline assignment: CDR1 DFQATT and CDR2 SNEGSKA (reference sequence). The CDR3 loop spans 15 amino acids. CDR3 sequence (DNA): TGCAGTGCTAGTCGTCGGGACGCTTACACCGGGGAGCTGTTTTTT. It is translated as CSASRRDAYTGELFF.

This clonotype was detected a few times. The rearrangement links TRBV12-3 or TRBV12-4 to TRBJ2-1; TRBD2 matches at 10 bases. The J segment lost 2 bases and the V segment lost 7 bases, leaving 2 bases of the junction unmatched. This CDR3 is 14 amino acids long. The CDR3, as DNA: TGTGCCAGCACCCTAGCGGGGGCCTACAATGAGCAGTTCTTC. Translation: CASTLAGAYNEQFF.

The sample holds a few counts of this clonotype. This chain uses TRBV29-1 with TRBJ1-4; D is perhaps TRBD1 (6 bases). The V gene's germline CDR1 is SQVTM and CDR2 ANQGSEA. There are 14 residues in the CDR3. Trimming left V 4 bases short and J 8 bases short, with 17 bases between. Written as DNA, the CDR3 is TGCAGCGTTGGAAGACAGGCGTCTGGAGAAAAACTGTTTTTT. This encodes CSVGRQASGEKLFF.

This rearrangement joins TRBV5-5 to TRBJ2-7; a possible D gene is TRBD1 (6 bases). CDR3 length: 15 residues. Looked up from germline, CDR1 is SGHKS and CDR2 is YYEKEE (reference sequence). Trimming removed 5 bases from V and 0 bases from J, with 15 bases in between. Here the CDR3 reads CASSSRGTISYEQYF. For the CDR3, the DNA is TGTGCCAGCAGTTCACGAGGGACAATCTCCTACGAGCAGTACTTC.

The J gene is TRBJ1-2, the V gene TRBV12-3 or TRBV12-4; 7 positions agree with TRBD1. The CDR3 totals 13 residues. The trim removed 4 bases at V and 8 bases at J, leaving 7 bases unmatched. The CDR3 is CASSSQTGMGYTF. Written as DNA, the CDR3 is TGTGCCAGCAGTTCGCAGACAGGGATGGGCTACACCTTC.

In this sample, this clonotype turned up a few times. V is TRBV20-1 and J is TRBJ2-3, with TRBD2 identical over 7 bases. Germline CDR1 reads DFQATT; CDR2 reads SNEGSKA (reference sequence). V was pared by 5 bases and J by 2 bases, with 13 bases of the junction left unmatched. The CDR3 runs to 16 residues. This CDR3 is CSAPGGSGRATDTQYF. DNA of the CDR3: TGCAGTGCTCCTGGGGGGAGTGGGAGGGCCACAGATACGCAGTATTTT.

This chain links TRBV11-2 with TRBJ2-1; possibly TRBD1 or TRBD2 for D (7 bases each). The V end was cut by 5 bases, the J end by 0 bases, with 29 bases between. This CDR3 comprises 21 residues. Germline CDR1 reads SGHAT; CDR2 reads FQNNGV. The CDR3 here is CASSLPTGRDGAGSSYNEQFF. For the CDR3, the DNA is TGTGCCAGCAGCCTCCCGACAGGGAGGGATGGGGCGGGGAGCTCCTACAATGAGCAGTTCTTC.

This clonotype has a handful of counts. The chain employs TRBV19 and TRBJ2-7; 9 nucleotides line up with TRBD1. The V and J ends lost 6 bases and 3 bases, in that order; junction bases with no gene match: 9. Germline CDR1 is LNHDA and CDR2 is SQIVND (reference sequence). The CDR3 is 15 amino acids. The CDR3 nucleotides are TGTGCCAGTAGCGGAGGACAGGGGACCGTCTACGAGCAGTACTTC. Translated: CASSGGQGTVYEQYF. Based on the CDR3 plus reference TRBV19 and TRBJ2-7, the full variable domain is DGGITQSPKYLFRKEGQNVTLSCEQNLNHDAMYWYRQDPGQGLRLIYYSQIVNDFQKGDIAEGYSVSREKKESFPLTVTSAQKNPTAFYLCASSGGQGTVYEQYFGPGTRLTVT.

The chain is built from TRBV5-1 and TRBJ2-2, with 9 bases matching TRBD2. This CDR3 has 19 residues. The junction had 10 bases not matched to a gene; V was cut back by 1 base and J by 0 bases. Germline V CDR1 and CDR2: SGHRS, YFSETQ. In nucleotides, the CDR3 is TGCGCCAGCAGCTTGCTCCCGCTACTAGCGGGCTCGAACACCGGGGAGCTGTTTTTT. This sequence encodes CASSLLPLLAGSNTGELFF.

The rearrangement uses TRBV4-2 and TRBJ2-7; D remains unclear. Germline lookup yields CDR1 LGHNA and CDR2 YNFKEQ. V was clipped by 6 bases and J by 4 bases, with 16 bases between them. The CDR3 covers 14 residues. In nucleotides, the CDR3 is TGTGCCAGCAGTCGGGTCCGCTCACAGTACGAGCAGTACTTC. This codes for CASSRVRSQYEQYF.

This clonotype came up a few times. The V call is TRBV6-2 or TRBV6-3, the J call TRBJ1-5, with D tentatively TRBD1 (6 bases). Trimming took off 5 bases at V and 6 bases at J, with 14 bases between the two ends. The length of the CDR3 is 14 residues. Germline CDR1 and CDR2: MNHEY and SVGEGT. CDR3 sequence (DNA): TGTGCCAGCAGTGGAACAGGGTATGGTCAGCCCCAGCATTTT. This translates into CASSGTGYGQPQHF.

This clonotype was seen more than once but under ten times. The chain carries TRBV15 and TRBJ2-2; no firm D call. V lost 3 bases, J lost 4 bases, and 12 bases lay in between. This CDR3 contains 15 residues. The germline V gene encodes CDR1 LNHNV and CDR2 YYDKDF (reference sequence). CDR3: CATSRESGPTGELFF. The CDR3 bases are TGTGCCACCAGCAGGGAGTCAGGTCCCACCGGGGAGCTGTTTTTT.

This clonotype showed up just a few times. For the CDR3, the DNA is TGCAGTGCTAGAGGGGGAGCGGGTGGGGCCAACGTCCTGACTTTC. The encoded protein is CSARGGAGGANVLTF. The V gene is TRBV20-1, the J gene TRBJ2-6; weak D call: TRBD2 (6 bases). Germline CDR1 DFQATT, CDR2 SNEGSKA (reference sequence). The V gene lost 1 base and the J gene lost 3 bases, with 10 bases spanning the gap. The CDR3 has 15 amino acids.

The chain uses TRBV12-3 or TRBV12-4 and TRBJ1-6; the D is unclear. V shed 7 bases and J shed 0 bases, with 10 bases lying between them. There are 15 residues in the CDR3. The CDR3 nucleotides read TGTGCCAGCAAGTCCAGCAGCTCCTATAATTCACCCCTCCACTTT. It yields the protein CASKSSSSYNSPLHF.

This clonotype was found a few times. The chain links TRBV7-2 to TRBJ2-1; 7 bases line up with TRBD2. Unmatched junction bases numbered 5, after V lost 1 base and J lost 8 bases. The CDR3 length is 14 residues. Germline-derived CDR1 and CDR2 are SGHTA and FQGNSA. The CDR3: CASSLEGGSYEQFF. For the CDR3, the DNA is TGTGCCAGCAGCTTAGAGGGCGGGAGTTATGAGCAGTTCTTC.

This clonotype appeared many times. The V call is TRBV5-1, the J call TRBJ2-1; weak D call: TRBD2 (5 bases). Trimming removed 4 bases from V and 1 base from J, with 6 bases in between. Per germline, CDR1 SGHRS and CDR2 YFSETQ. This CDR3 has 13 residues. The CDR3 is CASSGSSYNEQFF. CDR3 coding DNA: TGCGCCAGCAGCGGGAGTTCCTACAATGAGCAGTTCTTC.

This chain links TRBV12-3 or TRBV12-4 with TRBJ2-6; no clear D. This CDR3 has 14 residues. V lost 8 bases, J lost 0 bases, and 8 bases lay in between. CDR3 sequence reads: CASLYSSGANVLTF. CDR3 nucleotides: TGTGCCAGCCTATATAGCTCTGGGGCCAACGTCCTGACTTTC.

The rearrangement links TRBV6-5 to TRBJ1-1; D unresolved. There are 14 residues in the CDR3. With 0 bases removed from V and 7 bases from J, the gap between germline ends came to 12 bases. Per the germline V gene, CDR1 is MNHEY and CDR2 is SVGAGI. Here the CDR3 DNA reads TGTGCCAGCAGTTACTCGAGTCACATAGGTGAAGCTTTCTTT. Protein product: CASSYSSHIGEAFF.

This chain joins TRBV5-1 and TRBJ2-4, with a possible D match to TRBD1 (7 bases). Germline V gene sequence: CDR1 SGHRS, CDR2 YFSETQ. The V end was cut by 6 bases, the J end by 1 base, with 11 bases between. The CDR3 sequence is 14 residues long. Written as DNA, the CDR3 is TGCGCCAGCAAGGGGGCGGGGGCCAAAAACATTCAGTACTTC. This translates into CASKGAGAKNIQYF.

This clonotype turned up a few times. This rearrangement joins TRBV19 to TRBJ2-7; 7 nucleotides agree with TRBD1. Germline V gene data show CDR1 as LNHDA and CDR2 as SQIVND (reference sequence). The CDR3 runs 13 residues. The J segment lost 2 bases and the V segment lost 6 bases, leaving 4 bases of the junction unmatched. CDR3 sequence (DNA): TGTGCCAGTAGACTGACAGGGACCTACGAGCAGTACTTC. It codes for CASRLTGTYEQYF.

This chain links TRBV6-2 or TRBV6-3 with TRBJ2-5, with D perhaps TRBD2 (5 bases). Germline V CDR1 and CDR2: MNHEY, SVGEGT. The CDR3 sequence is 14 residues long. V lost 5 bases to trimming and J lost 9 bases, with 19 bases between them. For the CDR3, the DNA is TGTGCCAGCAGTATCGGACTTCTGGAAAGAGCCCAGTACTTC. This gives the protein CASSIGLLERAQYF.

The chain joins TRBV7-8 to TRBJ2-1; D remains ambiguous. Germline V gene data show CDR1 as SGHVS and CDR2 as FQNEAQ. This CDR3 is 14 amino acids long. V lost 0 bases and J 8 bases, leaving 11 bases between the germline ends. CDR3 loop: CASSLAGWADEQFF. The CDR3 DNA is TGTGCCAGCAGCTTAGCGGGATGGGCGGATGAGCAGTTCTTC.

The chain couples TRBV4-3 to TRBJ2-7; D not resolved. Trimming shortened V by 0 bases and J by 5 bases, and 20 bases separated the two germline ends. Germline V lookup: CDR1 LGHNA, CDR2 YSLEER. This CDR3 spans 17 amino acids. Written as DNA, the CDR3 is TGCGCCAGCAGCCAAGATCGAGGAGCCTTTCCCAACAACGAGCAGTACTTC. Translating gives CASSQDRGAFPNNEQYF.

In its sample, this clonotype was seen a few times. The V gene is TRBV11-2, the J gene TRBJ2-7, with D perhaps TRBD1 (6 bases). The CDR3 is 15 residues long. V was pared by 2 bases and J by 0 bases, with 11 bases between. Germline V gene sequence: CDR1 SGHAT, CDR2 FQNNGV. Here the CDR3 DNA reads TGTGCCAGCAGCTTACAGGGGATGGGCTCCTACGAGCAGTACTTC. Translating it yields CASSLQGMGSYEQYF.

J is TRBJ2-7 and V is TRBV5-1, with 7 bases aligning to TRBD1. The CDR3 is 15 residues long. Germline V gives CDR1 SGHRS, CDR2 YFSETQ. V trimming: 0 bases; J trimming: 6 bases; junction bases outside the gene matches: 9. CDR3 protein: CASSLGDRPLGEQYF. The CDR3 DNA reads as TGCGCCAGCAGCTTGGGGGACAGACCCTTGGGCGAGCAGTACTTC.

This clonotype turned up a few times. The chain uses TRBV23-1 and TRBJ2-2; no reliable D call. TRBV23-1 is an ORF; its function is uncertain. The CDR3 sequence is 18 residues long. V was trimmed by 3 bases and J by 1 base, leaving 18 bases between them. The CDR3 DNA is TGCGCCAGCAGTCACCTCCTGTCCGAGGCCCGGAACACCGGGGAGCTGTTTTTT. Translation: CASSHLLSEARNTGELFF.

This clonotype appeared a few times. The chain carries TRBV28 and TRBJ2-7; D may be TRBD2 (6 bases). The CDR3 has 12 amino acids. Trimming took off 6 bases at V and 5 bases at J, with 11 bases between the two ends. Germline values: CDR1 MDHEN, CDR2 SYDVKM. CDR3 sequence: CASSGSSDEQYF. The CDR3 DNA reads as TGTGCCAGCAGCGGGAGTTCCGACGAGCAGTACTTC.

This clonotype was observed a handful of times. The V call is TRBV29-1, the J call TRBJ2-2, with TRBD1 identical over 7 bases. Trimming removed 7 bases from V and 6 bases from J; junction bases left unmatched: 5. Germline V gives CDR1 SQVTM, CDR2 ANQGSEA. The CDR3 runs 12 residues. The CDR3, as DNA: TGCAGCGCGAGAGACAGGGCCGGGGAGCTGTTTTTT. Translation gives CSARDRAGELFF.

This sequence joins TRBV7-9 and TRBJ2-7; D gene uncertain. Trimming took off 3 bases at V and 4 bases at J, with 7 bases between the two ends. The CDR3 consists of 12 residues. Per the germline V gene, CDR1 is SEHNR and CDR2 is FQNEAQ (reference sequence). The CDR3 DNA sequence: TGTGCCAGCAGCTTCCGTAATTACGAGCAGTACTTC. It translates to CASSFRNYEQYF. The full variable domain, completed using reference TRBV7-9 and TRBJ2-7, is DTGVSQNPRHKITKRGQNVTFRCDPISEHNRLYWYRQTLGQGPEFLTYFQNEAQLEKSRLLSDRFSAERPKGSFSTLEIQRTEQGDSAMYLCASSFRNYEQYFGPGTRLTVT.